The 6 T cell receptor beta chains below all came from one sample that was sequenced in a study of blood T cell repertoires in COVID-19. TCRdb's copy holds only in-frame clones and misses some; the assay was immunoSEQ multiplex PCR. The data contain about 250,000 clones, approximately 90% of them singletons. Sequencing was carried out using PBMCs or T cells enriched from blood (not recorded which). Receptor source: a woman aged 18-29 years who had recovered from COVID-19.

The rearrangement links TRBV18 to TRBJ2-7; D is undetermined. V was cut by 8 bases and J by 4 bases, with 15 bases left in between. The CDR3 extends over 13 amino acids. CDR1 is KGHSH, CDR2 LQKENI, per germline. The chain's CDR3 is CASTQPTAYEQYF. CDR3 sequence (DNA): TGTGCCAGCACCCAACCCACCGCGTACGAGCAGTACTTC.

The chain couples TRBV18 to TRBJ2-7, with a tentative D call TRBD2 (5 bases). Germline V CDR1 and CDR2: KGHSH, LQKENI. V was pared by 3 bases and J by 3 bases, with 6 bases between. The CDR3 runs 12 residues. In DNA, the CDR3 is TGTGCCAGCTCACCCCGGGACTACGAGCAGTACTTC. This translates into CASSPRDYEQYF.

The chain employs TRBV24-1 and TRBJ2-7; D gene ambiguous. This CDR3 comprises 13 residues. CDR1 and CDR2 from the germline V gene are KGHDR and SFDVKD. Trimming shortened V by 4 bases and J by 6 bases, and 12 bases separated the two germline ends. The CDR3 loop reads CATSEAGGFEQYF. The CDR3 region has the DNA TGTGCCACCAGTGAGGCAGGTGGGTTCGAGCAGTACTTC.

The rearrangement joins TRBV7-3 to TRBJ2-1; 11 nucleotides line up with TRBD2. CDR3 length equals 16 residues. The V gene's germline CDR1 is SGHTA and CDR2 FQGTGA. J gave up 4 bases and V 3 bases, and 5 bases lay outside the gene matches. DNA of the CDR3: TGTGCCAGCAGCTTTAGCGGGGGGGCAGCATACAATGAGCAGTTCTTC. As protein: CASSFSGGAAYNEQFF.

The rearrangement joins TRBV28 to TRBJ1-5, with a weak D call TRBD1 (5 bases). CDR3 size: 12 residues. Trimming took 1 base from V and 9 from J, leaving 7 bases between them. The V gene's germline CDR1 is MDHEN and CDR2 SYDVKM. CDR3 loop: CASSLSQGPQHF. CDR3 coding DNA: TGTGCCAGCAGTTTATCGCAGGGGCCCCAGCATTTT.

The chain is built from TRBV11-2 and TRBJ1-2; D may be TRBD1 (5 bases). CDR3 length equals 15 residues. Trimming cost V 4 bases and J 0 bases, with 12 bases left between them. Germline lookup yields CDR1 SGHAT and CDR2 FQNNGV. The chain's CDR3 is CASSSQGYPNYGYTF. The CDR3 DNA is TGTGCCAGCAGCTCTCAGGGTTATCCTAACTATGGCTACACCTTC.